This TCR beta chain was captured by sequencing in a study of long-term antiretroviral therapy in people with HIV. At survey level, the immunoSEQ assay was run in its v3.0 version. Profiled with immunoSEQ multiplex PCR; TCRdb holds only in-frame clones, not every one. The sample holds fewer than 40,000 clones, 70% to 90% seen once. The CDR3 spans 16 residues. Trimming stripped 0 bases from V and 1 base from J, with 11 bases between. Germline V gene sequence: CDR1 SGHRS, CDR2 YFSETQ. Material: unsorted PBMCs, obtained 1.2 years after starting antiretroviral therapy. The chain recombines TRBV5-1 with TRBJ1-3; D ambiguous. The TCR sequence derives from a woman in her forties or fifties with HIV. CDR3 DNA sequence: TGCGCCAGCAGCTTGGGTGGGGAATCTTCTGGAAACACCATATATTTT. It translates to CASSLGGESSGNTIYF.